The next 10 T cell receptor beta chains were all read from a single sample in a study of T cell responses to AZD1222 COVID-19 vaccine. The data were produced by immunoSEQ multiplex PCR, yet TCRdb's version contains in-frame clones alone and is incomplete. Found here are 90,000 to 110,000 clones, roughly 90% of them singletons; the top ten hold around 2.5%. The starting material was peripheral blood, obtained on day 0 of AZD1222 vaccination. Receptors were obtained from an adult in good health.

The CDR3 DNA reads as TGTGCCAGTAGTATCGCGACAGCTTATAGCAATCAGCCCCAGCATTTT. Translation gives CASSIATAYSNQPQHF. The V call is TRBV19, the J call TRBJ1-5, with D possibly TRBD1 on 5 matching bases. The ends were cut back, 3 bases at V and 0 bases at J, with 12 bases in the middle. The CDR3 sequence is 16 residues long. CDR1 is LNHDA and CDR2 is SQIVND in the germline V gene (reference sequence).

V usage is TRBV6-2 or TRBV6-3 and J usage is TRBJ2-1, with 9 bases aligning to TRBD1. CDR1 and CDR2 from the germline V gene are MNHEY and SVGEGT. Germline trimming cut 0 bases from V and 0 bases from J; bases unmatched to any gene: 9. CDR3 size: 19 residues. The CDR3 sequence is CASSYSGQGVQGSYNEQFF. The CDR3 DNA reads TGTGCCAGCAGTTACTCGGGACAGGGTGTTCAGGGCTCCTACAATGAGCAGTTCTTC.

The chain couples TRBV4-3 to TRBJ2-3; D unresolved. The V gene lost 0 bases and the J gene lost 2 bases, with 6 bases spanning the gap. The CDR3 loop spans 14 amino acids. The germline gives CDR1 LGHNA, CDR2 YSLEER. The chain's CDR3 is CASSQERYTDTQYF. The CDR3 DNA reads TGCGCCAGCAGCCAAGAGCGGTACACAGATACGCAGTATTTT.

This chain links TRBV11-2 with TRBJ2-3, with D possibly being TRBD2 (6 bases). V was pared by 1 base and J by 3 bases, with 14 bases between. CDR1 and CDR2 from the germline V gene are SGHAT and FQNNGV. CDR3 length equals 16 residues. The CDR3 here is CASSLGSGVRTDTQYF. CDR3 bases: TGTGCCAGCAGCTTAGGCTCGGGAGTAAGAACAGATACGCAGTATTTT.

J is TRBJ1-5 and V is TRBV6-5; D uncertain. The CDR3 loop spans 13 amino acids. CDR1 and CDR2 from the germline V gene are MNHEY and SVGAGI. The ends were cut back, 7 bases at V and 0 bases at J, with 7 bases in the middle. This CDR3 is CASTVNSNQPQHF. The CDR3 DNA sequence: TGTGCCAGCACGGTGAATAGCAATCAGCCCCAGCATTTT.

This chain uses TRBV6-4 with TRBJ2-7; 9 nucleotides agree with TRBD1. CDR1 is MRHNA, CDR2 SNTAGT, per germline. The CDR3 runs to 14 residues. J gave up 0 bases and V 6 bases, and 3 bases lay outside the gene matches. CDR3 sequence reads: CASSRDRDSYEQYF. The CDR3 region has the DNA TGTGCCAGCAGCCGGGACAGGGACTCCTACGAGCAGTACTTC.

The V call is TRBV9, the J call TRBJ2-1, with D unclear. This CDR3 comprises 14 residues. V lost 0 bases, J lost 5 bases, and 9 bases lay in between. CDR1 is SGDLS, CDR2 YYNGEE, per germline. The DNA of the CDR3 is TGTGCCAGCAGCGTAGCTGGCCTTAACAATGAGCAGTTCTTC. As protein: CASSVAGLNNEQFF. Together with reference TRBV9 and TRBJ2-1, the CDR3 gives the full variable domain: DSGVTQTPKHLITATGQRVTLRCSPRSGDLSVYWYQQSLDQGLQFLIQYYNGEERAKGNILERFSAQQFPDLHSELNLSSLELGDSALYFCASSVAGLNNEQFFGPGTRLTVL.

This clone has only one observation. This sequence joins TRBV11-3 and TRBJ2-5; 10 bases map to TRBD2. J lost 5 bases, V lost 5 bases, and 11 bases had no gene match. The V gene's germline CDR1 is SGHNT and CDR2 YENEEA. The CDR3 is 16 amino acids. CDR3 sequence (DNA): TGTGCCAGCAGCCCAGGGACTAGCGTGAATGAGGAGACCCAGTACTTC. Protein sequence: CASSPGTSVNEETQYF. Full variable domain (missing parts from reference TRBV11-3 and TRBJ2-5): EAGVVQSPRYKIIEKKQPVAFWCNPISGHNTLYWYLQNLGQGPELLIRYENEEAVDDSQLPKDRFSAERLKGVDSTLKIQPAELGDSAVYLCASSPGTSVNEETQYFGPGTRLLVL.

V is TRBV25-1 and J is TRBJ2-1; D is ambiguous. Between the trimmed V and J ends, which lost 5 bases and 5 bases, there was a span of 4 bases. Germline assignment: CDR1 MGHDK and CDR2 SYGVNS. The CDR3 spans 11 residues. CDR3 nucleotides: TGTGCCAGCAGTCTTCACAATGAGCAGTTCTTC. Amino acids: CASSLHNEQFF.

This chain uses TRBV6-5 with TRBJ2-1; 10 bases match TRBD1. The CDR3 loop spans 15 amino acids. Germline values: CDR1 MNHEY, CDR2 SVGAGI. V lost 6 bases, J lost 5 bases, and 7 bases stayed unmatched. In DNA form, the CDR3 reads TGTGCCAGCAGCCACCGACAGGGGGCCCACAATGAGCAGTTCTTC. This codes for CASSHRQGAHNEQFF.